This T cell receptor (beta chain) stems from a study of cytomegalovirus exposure and HLA in healthy donors. CDR1 is SNHLY, CDR2 FYNNEI, per germline. V shed 5 bases and J shed 2 bases, with 10 bases lying between them. The CDR3 totals 14 residues. In the PCR, 60 Vbeta and 13 Jbeta primers were used. The assay was immunoSEQ multiplex PCR, and TCRdb's table has in-frame clones only and misses some. The sample has about 100,000 clones; 80% to 85% are singletons. The chain carries TRBV2 and TRBJ1-5; perhaps TRBD1 as D (6 bases). The sequencing sample was made of PBMCs. The clonotype originates from a woman in her 70s in good health and CMV-seropositive. The CDR3 loop reads CASSLGARNQPQHF. The CDR3 nucleotides read TGTGCCAGCAGTCTGGGGGCGCGCAATCAGCCCCAGCATTTT.